Each of the 14 T cell receptor beta chains below was sequenced from the same sample in a study of monozygotic twins with inflammatory bowel disease. TCRdb reprocessed the 5' RACE reads, with one entry per CDR3 protein and no DNA. Here the sample table reports approximately 400,000 distinct CDR3 sequences. The sequenced sample was blood. These TCRs come from a human donor with ulcerative colitis or Crohn's disease, or a healthy co-twin of an affected twin (not recorded which).

The chain couples TRBV6-4 to TRBJ2-3. The CDR3 runs to 13 residues. Germline CDR1 MRHNA, CDR2 SNTAGT. The CDR3 region is CASSDGRETTQYF.

The V and J genes are TRBV9 and TRBJ2-1; lacking DNA, the TRBD2 call made by TCRdb goes unchecked. The length of the CDR3 is 17 residues. Germline CDR1 SGDLS, CDR2 YYNGEE. The CDR3 sequence: CASSVTPGFEREGPQFF.

The CDR3 protein is CASSVRQTYEQYF. The J gene is TRBJ2-7, the V gene TRBV2; TCRdb lists TRBD1, though no DNA is available to test this call. The CDR3 runs 13 residues. From germline, CDR1 is SNHLY and CDR2 FYNNEI.

This chain links TRBV11-2 with TRBJ2-1; lacking DNA, the TRBD1 call made by TCRdb goes unchecked. This CDR3 is built from 18 residues. Germline V CDR1 and CDR2: SGHAT, FQNNGV. This chain's CDR3 is CASSSWPRGGSSYNEQFF.

The chain carries TRBV3-1 and TRBJ2-2; lacking DNA, the TRBD1 call made by TCRdb goes unchecked. Germline values: CDR1 LGHDT, CDR2 YNNKEL (reference sequence). The CDR3 has 16 residues. The CDR3 is CASSLIMTARTGELFF.

The J gene is TRBJ2-5, the V gene TRBV30; TCRdb reports TRBD2, a call that lacks DNA to check it against. The CDR3 sequence is 15 residues long. The germline gives CDR1 GTSNPN, CDR2 SVGIG (reference sequence). This CDR3 reads CAWSTLAGGLETQYF.

The chain uses TRBV4-1 and TRBJ2-1; TCRdb names TRBD2, which stays unverified in the absence of DNA. The CDR3 length is 18 residues. CDR1 is MGHRA, CDR2 YSYEKL, per germline. CDR3 residues: CASSPMGASGMSYNEQFF.

The rearrangement links TRBV21-1 to TRBJ1-2; TCRdb proposes TRBD1, but this gene call is untestable without DNA. TRBV21-1 is noted as a pseudogene. CDR3 length: 19 amino acids. CDR3 amino acids: CASSKLKGTGGPRDYGYTF.

The chain joins TRBV6-1 to TRBJ2-1; TCRdb lists TRBD1, though no DNA is available to test this call. The CDR3 is made up of 13 amino acids. CDR1 and CDR2 (germline): MNHNS, SASEGT. The CDR3 sequence is CASSGQPDNEQFF.

The chain employs TRBV21-1 and TRBJ2-7; the D gene TCRdb calls, TRBD2, cannot be checked with no DNA. TRBV21-1 is a listed pseudogene. The CDR3 totals 17 residues. The CDR3 loop reads CASSSREGDRESYEQYF.

The chain uses TRBV7-3 and TRBJ2-2; TCRdb outputs TRBD1, but without DNA this stays unchecked. Germline loops: CDR1 SGHTA, CDR2 FQGTGA. CDR3 length: 18 residues. CDR3 protein: CASSLTPGGGRSTGELFF.

The J gene is TRBJ1-5, the V gene TRBV6-1; TCRdb's D call, TRBD1, is unchecked because there is no DNA. Germline V CDR1 and CDR2: MNHNS, SASEGT. The CDR3 is made up of 18 amino acids. This CDR3 reads CASSDRGWGDRSNQPQHF.

The rearrangement uses TRBV10-3 and TRBJ2-1; the D call of TRBD1 rests on TCRdb alone, since no DNA is present to check it. The CDR3 covers 13 residues. CDR1 ENHRY and CDR2 SYGVKD come from the germline V gene. CDR3 amino acids: CATLGQGIDEQFF.

This chain links TRBV6-1 with TRBJ2-1; the TCRdb D gene call, TRBD2, has no DNA to confirm it. The germline V gene encodes CDR1 MNHNS and CDR2 SASEGT. The CDR3 contains 19 residues. The chain's CDR3 is CASSDHTSGRALVRNEQFF.